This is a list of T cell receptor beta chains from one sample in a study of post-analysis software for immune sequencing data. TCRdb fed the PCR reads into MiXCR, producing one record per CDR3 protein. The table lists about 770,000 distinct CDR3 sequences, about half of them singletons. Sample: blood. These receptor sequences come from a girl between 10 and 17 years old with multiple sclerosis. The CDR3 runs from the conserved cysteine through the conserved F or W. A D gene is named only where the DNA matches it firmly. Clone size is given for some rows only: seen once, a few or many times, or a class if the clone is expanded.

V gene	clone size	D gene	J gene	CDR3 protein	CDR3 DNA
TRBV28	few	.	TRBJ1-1	CASSFPGSNTEAFF	TGTGCCAGCAGTTTTCCGGGGTCTAATACTGAAGCTTTCTTT
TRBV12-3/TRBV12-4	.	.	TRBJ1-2	CASSPTLIGYTF	TGTGCCAGCAGCCCTACCCTCATTGGCTACACCTTC
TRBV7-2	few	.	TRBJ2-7	CASSLVVSQGEQYF	TGTGCCAGCAGCTTAGTTGTTAGCCAAGGCGAGCAGTACTTC
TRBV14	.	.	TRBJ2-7	CASSQGRLVAEQYF	TGTGCCAGCAGCCAAGGTAGGCTAGTGGCCGAGCAGTACTTC
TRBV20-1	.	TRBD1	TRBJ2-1	CSASPLDRGATYNEQFF	TGCAGTGCTAGCCCGCTAGACAGGGGGGCTACCTACAATGAGCAGTTCTTC
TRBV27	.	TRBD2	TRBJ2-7	CACSLAGGLSSYEQYF	TGTGCCTGCAGTTTAGCGGGCGGACTTAGCTCCTACGAGCAGTACTTC
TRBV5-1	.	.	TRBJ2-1	CASRGSFISEQFF	TGCGCCAGCAGAGGGAGTTTTATCAGTGAGCAGTTCTTC
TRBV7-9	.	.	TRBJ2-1	CAERGNEQFF	TGTGCCGAGAGGGGGAATGAGCAGTTCTTC
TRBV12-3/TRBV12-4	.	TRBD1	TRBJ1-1	CAIHAAGTGIRNTEAFF	TGTGCCATCCACGCGGCCGGGACAGGGATCAGAAACACTGAAGCTTTCTTT
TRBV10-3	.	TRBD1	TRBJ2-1	CAISEDRDNEQFF	TGTGCCATCAGTGAGGACAGGGACAATGAGCAGTTCTTC
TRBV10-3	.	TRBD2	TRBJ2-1	CAVSEGLAWGEQFF	TGTGCCGTCAGTGAAGGACTAGCGTGGGGTGAGCAGTTCTTC
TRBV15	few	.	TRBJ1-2	CATSRAGSGAYTF	TGTGCCACCAGCAGAGCTGGCTCCGGCGCCTACACCTTC
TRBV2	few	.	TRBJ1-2	CASSEWDLGGYTF	TGTGCCAGCAGTGAATGGGATCTTGGGGGCTACACCTTC
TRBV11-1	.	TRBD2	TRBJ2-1	CASSHGPGLAGFSYNEQFF	TGTGCCAGCAGCCATGGACCGGGACTAGCGGGATTCTCCTACAATGAGCAGTTCTTC
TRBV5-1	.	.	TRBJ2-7	CASSLGVMNSYEQYF	TGCGCCAGCAGCTTGGGGGTCATGAATTCCTACGAGCAGTACTTC
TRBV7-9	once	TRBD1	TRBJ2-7	CASSSTARGYEQYF	TGTGCCAGCAGCTCTACCGCCAGGGGGTACGAGCAGTACTTC
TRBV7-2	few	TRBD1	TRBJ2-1	CASSALLGTGFSYNEQFF	TGTGCCAGCAGCGCCCTCCTCGGGACAGGGTTCTCCTACAATGAGCAGTTCTTC
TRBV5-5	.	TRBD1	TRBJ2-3	CASSLEGRGRDTQYF	TGTGCCAGCAGCTTGGAAGGCAGGGGGCGCGATACGCAGTATTTT
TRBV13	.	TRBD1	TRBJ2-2	CASSSTGDTGELFF	TGTGCCAGCAGCTCGACAGGGGACACCGGGGAGCTGTTTTTT
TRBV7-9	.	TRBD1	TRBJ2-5	CASSFSWTGYQETQYF	TGTGCCAGCAGCTTCAGTTGGACAGGGTACCAAGAGACCCAGTACTTC
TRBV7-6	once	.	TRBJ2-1	CASTLRGGNSYNEQFF	TGTGCCAGCACTCTTAGAGGGGGGAACTCCTACAATGAGCAGTTCTTC
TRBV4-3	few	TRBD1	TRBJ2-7	CASSPDRGNFYEQYF	TGCGCCAGCAGCCCGGACAGGGGGAATTTCTACGAGCAGTACTTC
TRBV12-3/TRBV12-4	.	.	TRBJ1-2	CASRPRVGGYTF	TGTGCCAGCAGACCCAGGGTCGGTGGCTACACCTTC
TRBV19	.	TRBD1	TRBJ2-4	CASSGPGQGRLAKNIQYF	TGTGCCAGTAGTGGACCGGGACAGGGGCGTTTAGCCAAAAACATTCAGTACTTC
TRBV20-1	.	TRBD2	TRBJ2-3	CSARRGLARDTQYF	TGCAGTGCTCGGAGAGGACTAGCAAGGGATACGCAGTATTTT
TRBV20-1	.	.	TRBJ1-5	CSALQGVQLAQHF	TGCAGTGCCCTCCAGGGTGTTCAATTGGCCCAGCATTTT
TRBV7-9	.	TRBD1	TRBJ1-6	CASSLAGTGPADSPLHF	TGTGCCAGCAGCTTAGCCGGGACAGGCCCCGCGGATTCACCCCTCCACTTT
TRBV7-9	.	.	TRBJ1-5	CASSGSGLDPQHF	TGTGCCAGCAGCGGCTCTGGACTAGACCCCCAGCATTTT
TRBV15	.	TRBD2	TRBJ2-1	CATSREEGRGMWTSGRSSYNEQFF	TGTGCCACCAGCAGAGAGGAGGGCAGGGGGATGTGGACTAGCGGAAGAAGCTCCTACAATGAGCAGTTCTTC
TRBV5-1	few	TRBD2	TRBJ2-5	CASSLGLGRDEETQYF	TGCGCCAGCAGCTTGGGACTAGGGAGGGATGAAGAGACCCAGTACTTC
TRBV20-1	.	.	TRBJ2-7	CSARGDFSYYEQYF	TGCAGTGCTAGAGGGGACTTCTCTTACTACGAGCAGTACTTC
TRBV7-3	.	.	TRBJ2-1	CASSLTLASEQFF	TGTGCCAGCAGTCTCACCTTAGCATCTGAGCAGTTCTTC
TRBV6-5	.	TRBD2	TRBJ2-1	CASSPSAGVGNEQFF	TGTGCCAGCAGTCCCTCTGCGGGAGTAGGAAATGAGCAGTTCTTC
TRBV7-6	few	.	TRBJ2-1	CASSDQRRDNEQFF	TGTGCCAGCAGCGACCAGCGTCGTGACAATGAGCAGTTCTTC
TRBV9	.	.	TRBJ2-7	CASSGGAEPYEQYF	TGTGCCAGCAGCGGAGGTGCAGAGCCGTACGAGCAGTACTTC
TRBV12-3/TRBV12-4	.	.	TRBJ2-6	CASSLYRVLAGANVLTF	TGTGCCAGCAGCCTATACCGAGTGCTGGCTGGGGCCAACGTCCTGACTTTC
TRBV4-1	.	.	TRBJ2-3	CASSQGEASTDTQYF	TGCGCCAGCAGCCAAGGGGAGGCTAGCACAGATACGCAGTATTTT
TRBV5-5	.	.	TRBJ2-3	CASSFSTTSTDTQYF	TGTGCCAGCAGCTTCTCGACCACTAGCACAGATACGCAGTATTTT
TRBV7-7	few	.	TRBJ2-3	CASSLYPTDTQYF	TGTGCTAGCAGCTTATATCCCACAGATACGCAGTATTTT
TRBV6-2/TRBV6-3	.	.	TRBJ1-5	CASSPTTTDQPQNF	TGTGCCAGCAGTCCAACCACGACGGATCAGCCCCAGAATTTT
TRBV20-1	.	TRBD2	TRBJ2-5	CSATQTSGTRETQYF	TGCAGTGCCACCCAGACTAGCGGGACCCGAGAGACCCAGTACTTC
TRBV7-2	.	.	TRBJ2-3	CASRRTTSTDTQYF	TGTGCCAGCAGACGGACAACCAGCACAGATACGCAGTATTTT
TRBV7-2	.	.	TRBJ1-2	CASSLARGLDYGYTF	TGTGCCAGCAGCTTAGCTCGGGGATTAGACTATGGCTACACCTTC
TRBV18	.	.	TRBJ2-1	CASSPQRENEQFF	TGTGCCAGCTCACCACAACGCGAAAATGAGCAGTTCTTC
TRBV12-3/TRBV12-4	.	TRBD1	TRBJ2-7	CASSSIPGQGSYNEQYF	TGTGCCAGCAGTTCTATCCCGGGACAGGGCTCCTACAATGAGCAGTACTTC
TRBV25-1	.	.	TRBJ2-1	CASSEPTGYEQFF	TGTGCCAGCAGTGAACCCACAGGGTATGAGCAGTTCTTC
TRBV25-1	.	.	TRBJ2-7	CASRARTENSYEQYF	TGTGCCAGCCGGGCTCGGACGGAAAACTCCTACGAGCAGTACTTC
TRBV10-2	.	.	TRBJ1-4	CASKAGTPTNEKLFF	TGCGCCAGCAAGGCTGGGACACCAACTAATGAAAAACTGTTTTTT